This TCR beta chain was profiled in a study of T cell repertoires in cytomegalovirus infection. For the study at large: Through public TCR beta signatures, both CMV infection and matching HLA type were indicated.

With regard to this clonotype: What it binds is unknown.

The CDR3 extends over 14 amino acids. Germline assignment: CDR1 LGHDT and CDR2 YNNKEL (reference sequence). Trimming removed 5 bases from V and 7 bases from J; junction bases left unmatched: 9. In TCRdb, the reads were re-called with MiXCR into one record per CDR3 protein. Of about 260,000 distinct CDR3 sequences listed, about 13% were seen once; the top ten hold about 8.7%. Overall study findings and caveats: Dominating the ex vivo response were HLA-C-restricted CMV-specific TCR beta clonotypes. Cumulative public TCR beta family frequency identified carriers of CMV plus the relevant HLA.

This receptor was taken from a human donor in good health (CMV status not recorded). Some clones in this sample may be carry-over from other donors' samples. The chain is built from TRBV3-1 and TRBJ1-2, with 8 bases lining up with TRBD1. Sample: PBMCs. CDR3 DNA: TGTGCCAGCAGCTATGGACAGGGCCCTATTGGCTACACCTTC. Translated, it gives CASSYGQGPIGYTF.